The present entry profiles one TCR beta chain with its context. This sample was taken from a study of shared clonotypes between healthy human individuals. Assay used: immunoSEQ multiplex PCR; TCRdb lists only in-frame clones, some missing. The repertoire holds more than 2 million clones, with around 95% as singletons. This CDR3 region has 16 residues. The ends lost 5 bases at V and 5 bases at J; junction bases unmatched: 9. CDR1 and CDR2 from the germline V gene are SEHNR and FQNEAQ (reference sequence). The chain combines TRBV7-9 with TRBJ2-2; TRBD2 matches at 9 bases. The sequence was obtained from a young man in good health. What was sequenced was naive CD4+ T cells sorted from blood. Subset noted: CD45RA+ positively selected. DNA for the CDR3: TGTGCCAGCAGCGCGTGGCGGGAGGGCCGTACCGGGGAGCTGTTTTTT. This codes for CASSAWREGRTGELFF.